These T cell receptor beta chains were read from a single sample in a study of T cell responses to AZD1222 COVID-19 vaccine. Assay: immunoSEQ multiplex PCR; the TCRdb copy retains only in-frame clones and omits some. The sample contains roughly 82,000 clones, roughly 84% of which appear only once. The sample in question was peripheral blood, obtained on day 0 of AZD1222 vaccination. The source of these receptors is an adult in good health. The CDR3 runs from the conserved cysteine through the conserved F or W. The order of the fields is D gene, clone size, J gene, V gene, CDR3 protein, CDR3 DNA. A D gene is named only where the DNA matches it firmly. Not all rows give a size; the values are once, few, many and, for expanded clones, a class.

d_gene: -; abundance: -; j_gene: TRBJ1-3; v_gene: TRBV6-5; CDR3aa: CASTPGRSSGNTIYF; CDR3nt: TGTGCCAGCACCCCGGGGAGGAGCTCTGGAAACACCATATATTTT
d_gene: -; abundance: once; j_gene: TRBJ1-2; v_gene: TRBV9; CDR3aa: CASSARQDTYGYTF; CDR3nt: TGTGCCAGCAGCGCCAGACAGGACACCTATGGCTACACCTTC
d_gene: -; abundance: -; j_gene: TRBJ1-2; v_gene: TRBV10-2; CDR3aa: CASRETPTPYGGYGYTF; CDR3nt: TGCGCCAGCAGGGAAACGCCCACCCCCTACGGTGGCTATGGCTACACCTTC
d_gene: -; abundance: -; j_gene: TRBJ2-7; v_gene: TRBV29-1; CDR3aa: CSVELPRQGTAYEQYF; CDR3nt: TGCAGCGTTGAACTTCCCCGGCAGGGAACCGCCTACGAGCAGTACTTC
d_gene: -; abundance: -; j_gene: TRBJ1-6; v_gene: TRBV30; CDR3aa: CAGKRQDNSPLHF; CDR3nt: TGTGCCGGAAAAAGACAGGATAATTCACCCCTCCACTTT
d_gene: TRBD2; abundance: -; j_gene: TRBJ2-7; v_gene: TRBV18; CDR3aa: CASSPAGGREQYF; CDR3nt: TGTGCCAGCTCACCGGCGGGGGGGCGCGAGCAGTACTTC
d_gene: -; abundance: -; j_gene: TRBJ2-5; v_gene: TRBV5-6; CDR3aa: CASSQKSTGNWGTQYF; CDR3nt: TGTGCCAGCAGTCAAAAATCTACAGGGAATTGGGGGACCCAGTACTTC
d_gene: -; abundance: -; j_gene: TRBJ1-2; v_gene: TRBV20-1; CDR3aa: CSASWGAMVGYTF; CDR3nt: TGCAGTGCTAGTTGGGGGGCGATGGTTGGCTACACCTTC
d_gene: TRBD1; abundance: few; j_gene: TRBJ2-7; v_gene: TRBV4-1; CDR3aa: CASSQGQGADEQYF; CDR3nt: TGCGCCAGCAGCCAAGGACAGGGGGCTGACGAGCAGTACTTC
d_gene: -; abundance: -; j_gene: TRBJ1-3; v_gene: TRBV6-5; CDR3aa: CASSYGSVLAGNTIYF; CDR3nt: TGTGCCAGCAGTTACGGGAGTGTGCTGGCTGGAAACACCATATATTTT
d_gene: TRBD1; abundance: -; j_gene: TRBJ2-7; v_gene: TRBV30; CDR3aa: CACAGGSYEQYF; CDR3nt: TGTGCCTGCGCAGGGGGTTCCTACGAGCAGTACTTC
d_gene: -; abundance: -; j_gene: TRBJ1-3; v_gene: TRBV13; CDR3aa: CASSLVGSGNTIYF; CDR3nt: TGTGCCAGCAGCTTAGTTGGATCGGGAAACACCATATATTTT
d_gene: -; abundance: -; j_gene: TRBJ1-1; v_gene: TRBV6-5; CDR3aa: CASSYRAGNTEAFF; CDR3nt: TGTGCCAGCAGTTACCGGGCCGGTAACACTGAAGCTTTCTTT
d_gene: -; abundance: -; j_gene: TRBJ1-6; v_gene: TRBV2; CDR3aa: CASSGWSGSSYNSPLHF; CDR3nt: TGTGCCAGCAGTGGATGGAGCGGCTCCTCCTATAATTCACCCCTCCACTTT
d_gene: TRBD1; abundance: -; j_gene: TRBJ1-2; v_gene: TRBV25-1; CDR3aa: CASSGIRDRGAYGYTF; CDR3nt: TGTGCCAGCAGTGGCATTCGGGACAGGGGAGCATATGGCTACACCTTC
d_gene: -; abundance: -; j_gene: TRBJ1-5; v_gene: TRBV10-1; CDR3aa: CASSESYRNNQPQHF; CDR3nt: TGCGCCAGCAGTGAGTCTTACAGAAATAATCAGCCCCAGCATTTT
d_gene: -; abundance: -; j_gene: TRBJ1-1; v_gene: TRBV5-8; CDR3aa: CASSLGRNTEAFF; CDR3nt: TGTGCCAGCAGCTTGGGTAGGAACACTGAAGCTTTCTTT
d_gene: -; abundance: -; j_gene: TRBJ2-3; v_gene: TRBV7-3; CDR3aa: CASSPFSGTDTQYF; CDR3nt: TGTGCCAGCAGCCCCTTTTCCGGCACAGATACGCAGTATTTT
d_gene: TRBD1; abundance: once; j_gene: TRBJ1-6; v_gene: TRBV4-2; CDR3aa: CASSQERGQGSPLHF; CDR3nt: TGTGCCAGCAGCCAAGAAAGGGGGCAGGGGTCACCCCTCCACTTT
d_gene: -; abundance: once; j_gene: TRBJ2-2; v_gene: TRBV11-2; CDR3aa: CASSLAPPGSTLYPGELFF; CDR3nt: TGTGCCAGCAGCTTGGCCCCACCAGGGTCGACCCTATATCCCGGGGAGCTGTTTTTT
d_gene: TRBD2; abundance: -; j_gene: TRBJ2-3; v_gene: TRBV4-1; CDR3aa: CASSQVALAGGHADTQYF; CDR3nt: TGCGCCAGCAGCCAAGTAGCCCTAGCGGGGGGGCACGCAGATACGCAGTATTTT
d_gene: -; abundance: -; j_gene: TRBJ1-5; v_gene: TRBV12-3/TRBV12-4; CDR3aa: CASSLTGPQHF; CDR3nt: TGTGCCAGCAGTTTGACAGGCCCCCAGCATTTT
d_gene: TRBD1; abundance: -; j_gene: TRBJ2-1; v_gene: TRBV7-9; CDR3aa: CASSLRQGAVNEQFF; CDR3nt: TGTGCCAGCAGCCTGAGACAGGGGGCTGTCAATGAGCAGTTCTTC
d_gene: -; abundance: -; j_gene: TRBJ2-7; v_gene: TRBV27; CDR3aa: CASSLLKTYEQYF; CDR3nt: TGTGCCAGCAGTTTATTAAAGACATACGAGCAGTACTTC
d_gene: -; abundance: -; j_gene: TRBJ2-5; v_gene: TRBV7-2; CDR3aa: CATSSIQETQYF; CDR3nt: TGTGCCACCTCAAGTATCCAAGAGACCCAGTACTTC
d_gene: -; abundance: -; j_gene: TRBJ1-5; v_gene: TRBV7-2; CDR3aa: CASSPLSRGGNQPQHF; CDR3nt: TGTGCCAGCAGCCCCTTGTCCCGGGGAGGCAATCAGCCCCAGCATTTT
d_gene: -; abundance: -; j_gene: TRBJ1-2; v_gene: TRBV11-1; CDR3aa: CASSRETGPYGYTF; CDR3nt: TGTGCCAGCAGCCGAGAGACAGGACCCTATGGCTACACCTTC
d_gene: -; abundance: -; j_gene: TRBJ1-1; v_gene: TRBV5-1; CDR3aa: CASSLGLPNTEAFF; CDR3nt: TGCGCCAGCAGCTTGGGACTCCCGAACACTGAAGCTTTCTTT
d_gene: -; abundance: -; j_gene: TRBJ1-2; v_gene: TRBV6-5; CDR3aa: CASSYGAHGLGGYTF; CDR3nt: TGTGCCAGCAGTTACGGGGCACACGGCCTGGGAGGCTACACCTTC
d_gene: -; abundance: -; j_gene: TRBJ1-2; v_gene: TRBV28; CDR3aa: CASSLAGASRYGYTF; CDR3nt: TGTGCCAGCAGTTTAGCGGGGGCGTCGAGGTATGGCTACACCTTC
d_gene: -; abundance: once; j_gene: TRBJ1-1; v_gene: TRBV6-2/TRBV6-3; CDR3aa: CASSPRTEAFF; CDR3nt: TGTGCCAGCAGTCCCCGCACTGAAGCTTTCTTT
d_gene: -; abundance: -; j_gene: TRBJ1-2; v_gene: TRBV5-1; CDR3aa: CASSLSGRNNGYTF; CDR3nt: TGCGCCAGCAGCTTATCCGGCCGTAACAATGGCTACACCTTC
d_gene: -; abundance: -; j_gene: TRBJ1-2; v_gene: TRBV28; CDR3aa: CATLGTPNYGYTF; CDR3nt: TGTGCCACCCTTGGGACACCGAACTATGGCTACACCTTT
d_gene: -; abundance: once; j_gene: TRBJ2-1; v_gene: TRBV7-7; CDR3aa: CASSSGDTPFNEQFF; CDR3nt: TGTGCTAGCAGCTCCGGGGACACTCCTTTCAATGAGCAGTTCTTC
d_gene: -; abundance: -; j_gene: TRBJ1-3; v_gene: TRBV6-5; CDR3aa: CASSSQTTGNTIYF; CDR3nt: TGTGCCAGCAGTTCCCAGACTACTGGAAACACCATATATTTT
d_gene: TRBD2; abundance: -; j_gene: TRBJ2-7; v_gene: TRBV5-6; CDR3aa: CASSAFSGGQSYEQYF; CDR3nt: TGTGCCAGCAGCGCTTTTAGCGGGGGCCAATCCTACGAGCAGTACTTC
d_gene: -; abundance: few; j_gene: TRBJ2-3; v_gene: TRBV28; CDR3aa: CASSAPWTVVEDTQYF; CDR3nt: TGTGCCAGCAGTGCCCCGTGGACAGTAGTCGAAGATACGCAGTATTTT
d_gene: -; abundance: -; j_gene: TRBJ2-5; v_gene: TRBV7-9; CDR3aa: CASSSPLGKETQYF; CDR3nt: TGTGCCAGCAGCTCCCCGCTGGGGAAAGAGACCCAGTACTTC
d_gene: -; abundance: -; j_gene: TRBJ1-6; v_gene: TRBV6-5; CDR3aa: CASRQTVNSPLHF; CDR3nt: TGTGCCAGCAGACAGACAGTTAATTCACCCCTCCACTTT
d_gene: -; abundance: -; j_gene: TRBJ2-1; v_gene: TRBV2; CDR3aa: CASIPGLSQFF; CDR3nt: TGTGCCAGCATACCGGGACTCTCCCAGTTCTTC
d_gene: -; abundance: -; j_gene: TRBJ1-4; v_gene: TRBV7-2; CDR3aa: CASSLYGRTNEKLFF; CDR3nt: TGTGCCAGCAGCTTATATGGCAGAACTAATGAAAAACTGTTTTTT
d_gene: -; abundance: -; j_gene: TRBJ2-1; v_gene: TRBV4-3; CDR3aa: CASSQDRQYEQFF; CDR3nt: TGCGCCAGCAGCCAAGATCGTCAATATGAGCAGTTCTTC
d_gene: -; abundance: -; j_gene: TRBJ2-5; v_gene: TRBV7-2; CDR3aa: CASSLRSSVYQETQYF; CDR3nt: TGTGCCAGCAGCTTACGGTCTAGTGTGTACCAAGAGACCCAGTACTTC
d_gene: -; abundance: -; j_gene: TRBJ1-2; v_gene: TRBV28; CDR3aa: CASSSNGYTF; CDR3nt: TGTGCCAGCAGCTCGAATGGCTACACCTTC
d_gene: -; abundance: -; j_gene: TRBJ2-7; v_gene: TRBV4-3; CDR3aa: CASSQDYRSGLEQYF; CDR3nt: TGCGCCAGCAGCCAAGACTACCGAAGCGGTCTCGAGCAGTACTTC
d_gene: -; abundance: -; j_gene: TRBJ2-1; v_gene: TRBV6-2/TRBV6-3; CDR3aa: CASSYVVNEQFF; CDR3nt: TGTGCCAGCAGTTACGTTGTGAATGAGCAGTTCTTC
d_gene: -; abundance: once; j_gene: TRBJ1-5; v_gene: TRBV9; CDR3aa: CASSVGFNQPQHF; CDR3nt: TGTGCCAGCAGCGTAGGTTTCAATCAGCCCCAGCATTTT
d_gene: -; abundance: -; j_gene: TRBJ2-1; v_gene: TRBV24-1; CDR3aa: CATSDLGGRSYNEQFF; CDR3nt: TGTGCCACCAGTGATTTGGGAGGGCGCTCCTACAATGAGCAGTTCTTC
d_gene: -; abundance: few; j_gene: TRBJ1-5; v_gene: TRBV19; CDR3aa: CASSIGRAGNQPQHF; CDR3nt: TGTGCCAGTAGTATAGGGAGGGCGGGCAATCAGCCCCAGCATTTT
d_gene: TRBD1; abundance: -; j_gene: TRBJ1-5; v_gene: TRBV5-4; CDR3aa: CASSPGTGPNQPQHF; CDR3nt: TGTGCCAGCAGCCCGGGGACAGGGCCGAATCAGCCCCAGCATTTT
d_gene: -; abundance: -; j_gene: TRBJ1-1; v_gene: TRBV6-4; CDR3aa: CASSDSYTFRDTEAFF; CDR3nt: TGTGCCAGCAGTGACTCCTACACCTTTCGGGACACTGAAGCTTTCTTT
d_gene: -; abundance: -; j_gene: TRBJ1-2; v_gene: TRBV4-3; CDR3aa: CASSQDKGITNYGYTF; CDR3nt: TGCGCCAGCAGCCAAGATAAGGGAATTACTAACTATGGCTACACCTTC
d_gene: -; abundance: -; j_gene: TRBJ1-5; v_gene: TRBV28; CDR3aa: CASSPAEGYQPQHF; CDR3nt: TGTGCCAGCAGTCCCGCCGAGGGCTACCAGCCCCAGCATTTT
d_gene: -; abundance: once; j_gene: TRBJ2-1; v_gene: TRBV7-3; CDR3aa: CASSLNSRGATHNEQFF; CDR3nt: TGTGCCAGCAGCTTAAATTCCCGGGGGGCTACCCACAATGAGCAGTTCTTC
d_gene: -; abundance: -; j_gene: TRBJ1-6; v_gene: TRBV27; CDR3aa: CASSWGRSHINNSPLHF; CDR3nt: TGTGCCAGCAGTTGGGGTCGCAGTCACATTAATAATTCACCCCTCCACTTT